The present TCR beta chain was sequenced within a study of blood T cell repertoires in COVID-19. From germline, CDR1 is LNHDA and CDR2 SQIVND (reference sequence). Germline trimming cut 5 bases from V and 4 bases from J; bases unmatched to any gene: 8. This CDR3 spans 16 amino acids. The data were produced by immunoSEQ multiplex PCR, yet TCRdb's version contains in-frame clones alone and is incomplete. Found here are around 270,000 clones, about 86% of them singletons; the top ten hold 15% to 18%. The sequence came from a person aged 70 to 79 with COVID-19, enrolled during active disease. Specimen: peripheral blood. The chain has TRBV19 and TRBJ2-5; 12 bases agree with TRBD2. CDR3 amino acids: CASSAPGLAGRETQYF. The CDR3 bases are TGTGCCAGTAGTGCCCCCGGACTAGCGGGGCGAGAGACCCAGTACTTC.